A single sample is the source of the 9 T cell receptor beta chains below, sequenced in a study of blood T cell repertoires in COVID-19. Using immunoSEQ multiplex PCR, the repertoire was profiled, and TCRdb retains in-frame clones only, with some absent. In the table there are around 300,000 clones, 89% of which are singletons. Sample: peripheral blood. Receptors were obtained from a woman aged 40-49 years who had recovered from COVID-19.

The V call is TRBV7-8, the J call TRBJ2-5; no reliable D call. Germline CDR1 reads SGHVS; CDR2 reads FQNEAQ. The CDR3 is 12 amino acids. V was cut by 1 base and J by 5 bases, with 5 bases left in between. CDR3 DNA: TGTGCCAGCAGCTTAGTTCTGGAGACCCAGTACTTC. Protein product: CASSLVLETQYF.

This clone was seen a single time. The rearrangement links TRBV2 to TRBJ2-1; a weak D match, TRBD2 (5 bases). The length of the CDR3 is 13 residues. Between the trimmed V and J ends, which lost 0 bases and 8 bases, there was a span of 8 bases. Germline V gene data show CDR1 as SNHLY and CDR2 as FYNNEI. In DNA, the CDR3 is TGTGCCAGCAGTGAAGCGCGTAGCGATGAGCAGTTCTTC. Translated: CASSEARSDEQFF.

The V call is TRBV2, the J call TRBJ1-1; D gene unclear. V lost 6 bases to trimming and J lost 0 bases, with 11 bases between them. The CDR3 has 14 amino acids. CDR1 SNHLY and CDR2 FYNNEI come from the germline V gene. CDR3 nucleotide sequence: TGTGCCAGCAGACCACAGCCCATGAACACTGAAGCTTTCTTT. Protein: CASRPQPMNTEAFF.

The chain joins TRBV4-1 to TRBJ1-1; D uncertain. V was pared by 0 bases and J by 6 bases, with 17 bases between. Germline V gives CDR1 MGHRA, CDR2 YSYEKL. This CDR3 comprises 16 residues. The CDR3 DNA follows: TGCGCCAGCAGCCAAGATCAGCGCACCATGAGGGCTGAAGCTTTCTTT. Translated, it gives CASSQDQRTMRAEAFF.

The gene calls are TRBV19 and TRBJ1-5; D gene unclear. The CDR3 covers 14 residues. V was shortened by 3 bases and J by 3 bases, with 9 bases between the two germline ends. Germline CDR1 reads LNHDA; CDR2 reads SQIVND (reference sequence). Here the CDR3 reads CASSMELPNQPQHF. The CDR3 nucleotides read TGTGCCAGTAGTATGGAACTACCCAATCAGCCCCAGCATTTT.

J is TRBJ1-2 and V is TRBV7-2; tentative D call: TRBD1 (6 bases). The germline CDR1 and CDR2 sequences are SGHTA and FQGNSA. The V end lost 1 base, the J end lost 6 bases, and 15 bases lay between the germline ends. This CDR3 has 15 residues. The CDR3 is CASSLDQGLYNGYTF. CDR3 DNA sequence: TGTGCCAGCAGCTTAGATCAGGGGTTGTATAATGGCTACACCTTC.

The chain is built from TRBV19 and TRBJ2-5, with D perhaps TRBD1 (6 bases). V lost 5 bases and J lost 5, with 18 bases in between. Germline lookup yields CDR1 LNHDA and CDR2 SQIVND (reference sequence). This CDR3 is built from 15 residues. The chain's CDR3 is CASSPSAGVVETQYF. The CDR3 coding sequence is TGTGCCAGTAGTCCATCGGCAGGGGTGGTTGAGACCCAGTACTTC.

The V gene is TRBV5-1, the J gene TRBJ2-2; 9 nucleotides align to TRBD1. The CDR3 length is 14 residues. V trimming: 2 bases; J trimming: 6 bases; junction bases outside the gene matches: 2. From germline, CDR1 is SGHRS and CDR2 YFSETQ. The CDR3 DNA is TGCGCCAGCAGCTTAACAGGGGGCTCCGGGGAGCTGTTTTTT. Its protein product is CASSLTGGSGELFF.

The CDR3 region is CASTPLTGAYEQYF. As DNA, the CDR3 is TGTGCCAGCACCCCCTTGACAGGCGCCTACGAGCAGTACTTC. The chain combines TRBV5-8 with TRBJ2-7, with TRBD1 as a possible D gene (6 bases). Trimming pared 6 bases from V and 2 bases from J, leaving 15 bases between. Germline V CDR1 and CDR2: SGHTS, YDEGEE. The CDR3 runs to 14 residues.